The clone carrying this TCR beta chain was seen repeatedly, ten times or more. Its antigen is as yet unknown. The data stem from a study of neurological immune-mediated disorders. Time point described: longitudinal time-point 3. Study-wide results and caveats: TCR-beta repertoires seemed private in all groups, with no expanded CDR3 amino acid sequences shared.

A single record per CDR3 protein comes from TCRdb applying MiXCR to the 5' RACE reads. The sample holds tens of thousands of distinct CDR3 sequences, approximately 15% seen once. The V gene's germline CDR1 is SGHRS and CDR2 YFSETQ. This CDR3 comprises 18 residues. V was pared by 2 bases and J by 8 bases, with 13 bases of the junction left unmatched. The chain couples TRBV5-1 to TRBJ2-1, with TRBD2 identical over 13 bases. This receptor was identified in a man aged 25-45 years in good health. The sequenced material came from PBMCs. CDR3 amino acids: CASSLLAGGPGPLDEQFF. Written as DNA, the CDR3 is TGCGCCAGCAGCTTACTAGCGGGAGGGCCCGGGCCGCTTGATGAGCAGTTCTTC.